This T cell receptor (beta chain) emerged from a study of cytotoxic CD8 clonotypes in ibrutinib-treated CLL (dated by TCRdb to the early 2020s). Some background on the complete study: In this cohort, more than 14 patients were treatment-naive and fewer than 13 were relapsed/refractory, while under 18 had unmutated IGHV. Partial responses were observed in about 24 patients and complete responses in 2; after a median follow-up of around 68 months, remission was maintained in approximately 14 patients and progression was observed in approximately twelve. Samples at response were collected after a median of approximately twelve months of treatment, with a range of 6 to 36 months. On average, each sample yielded 255,043 productive templates and tens of thousands of productive rearrangements. Longitudinal samples were obtainable from about 30% of the roughly 90 participants in the trial. Cryopreserved peripheral blood mononuclear cells were obtained prior to treatment, at the time of response, and at either disease progression or sustained remission. Every sample from remission and from progressive disease was obtained while the patients were still on ibrutinib. Paper-wide results and their limitations: Public clonotypes were rare and either shrank or stayed stable during treatment, and the rise in clonality at ibrutinib response reflected expansion of private clonotypes. Lymph node repertoires were not examined, and the timing of sampling was not matched between patients in sustained remission and those whose disease progressed. Baseline clonality exceeded that of age-matched healthy donors and correlated strongly with circulating CD8+ T-cell counts. An increase in clonality was observed at ibrutinib response, with clonality remaining stable during sustained remission and falling back toward baseline at progression.

Concerning this clone itself: No cognate antigen has been identified for it. Qualities for individual bases were not recorded, and no much larger clone is one base off.

The sample's time point label, in plain terms: more than 10 months on ibrutinib. For TCR beta library preparation, around 1.8 micrograms of genomic DNA were extracted from the cryopreserved PBMCs. Longitudinal blood samples from CLL patients on ibrutinib monotherapy underwent high-throughput TCR beta sequencing. Patients were enrolled in a phase 2 open-label single-center ibrutinib monotherapy trial. From cysteine to phenylalanine, the CDR3 is 15 amino acids long. CDR3 DNA is the only sequence kept; it has 45 bases, read in frame from the first base. CDR1 is given as KGHSH and CDR2 as LQKENI, both from the germline V gene. Deletion took 2 bases off V and 2 bases off J, with a span of 13 bases between the germline ends. The goal of deep resolution MiSeq sequencing was a depth between 1 in 1 million and 1 in 200,000 T cells, and coverage averaged 10x per clonotype. TCR beta libraries were generated with the immunoSEQ hsTCRB Kit. The source study handled its data this way. Data were analyzed with ImmunoSEQ Data Assistant and ImmunoSEQ Analyzer, with V, D and J genes assigned per IMGT definitions. Clonality, which ranges from 0 to 1, was calculated as one minus the normalized Shannon entropy of productive rearrangement frequencies. Only overrepresented clonotypes making up at least 0.05% of each patient's repertoire were included in the public clonotype analysis. Roughly 12 age-matched healthy donor repertoires from immuneACCESS were used as controls for clonality. TCRdb re-hosts the immuneACCESS table, in-frame sequences only. Its copies lack some clones; in the studies checked, an unresolved V gene accounts for under half of them, and the cause for the rest is not known. D and trimming were read from the DNA, whereas the V and J calls and clone size are those reported in that table. The sample records about 130,000 clones, 79% of which are singletons. 13% of the sample belongs to the ten largest clones.

The rearranged chain carries TRBV18 and TRBJ2-7; the D element might be TRBD1 or TRBD2, as each aligns at 5 bases. The specimen comprised PBMCs, sampled after 12 months of ibrutinib treatment. The origin of this receptor is a human donor with chronic lymphocytic leukemia. The DNA is as follows: TGTGCCAGCTCACCAGGGGCAGCGGTTACCTACGAGCAGTACTTC. Translated, it gives CASSPGAAVTYEQYF. This CDR3, with the reference TRBV18 and TRBJ2-7 proteins standing in past its ends, gives the full variable domain NAGVMQNPRHLVRRRGQEARLRCSPMKGHSHVYWYRQLPEEGLKFMVYLQKENIIDESGMPKERFSAEFPKEGPSILRIQQVVRGDSAAYFCASSPGAAVTYEQYFGPGTRLTVT.